This paragraph covers one TCR beta chain sequence. Brentuximab vedotin exposure varied, and every patient relapsed after autologous stem cell transplantation. CDR1 is MRHNA and CDR2 is SNTAGT in the germline V gene. V was shortened by 2 bases and J by 2 bases, with 10 bases between the two germline ends. The CDR3 is 14 amino acids. Clones were read by immunoSEQ multiplex PCR, and TCRdb kept only the in-frame ones, dropping some. The repertoire holds about 26,000 clones, roughly 62% seen once, with about 11% in the top ten. This specimen comes from a study of PD-1 blockade in classical Hodgkin lymphoma.

This sequence was found in a human donor with classical Hodgkin lymphoma. The input for sequencing was peripheral blood mononuclear cells (PBMCs), taken before the second cycle of nivolumab. The rearrangement links TRBV6-4 to TRBJ2-7, with a tentative D call TRBD1 (6 bases). The CDR3 bases are TGTGCCAGCAGTGACCGTACAGGGCCCTACGAGCAGTACTTC. Amino acid sequence: CASSDRTGPYEQYF.